Listed below are T cell receptor beta chains from one sample, sequenced in a study of T cell changes during pregnancy in multiple sclerosis. Method: immunoSEQ multiplex PCR; TCRdb's copy keeps in-frame clones and lacks some. The repertoire holds some 80,000 clones, with roughly 94% as singletons. The specimen was peripheral blood, collected before pregnancy. The receptors come from a female donor with multiple sclerosis, enrolled in a pregnancy study. Each CDR3 is given with its conserved first and last residue. A D gene is named only where the DNA matches it firmly. Clone sizes are given selectively: once, few, many, or a class where the clone is expanded.

v_gene	abundance	j_gene	d_gene	CDR3nt	CDR3aa
TRBV9	-	TRBJ1-1	-	TGTGCCAGCAGCGTAGCAGGTCAGGGGAACACTGAAGCTTTCTTT	CASSVAGQGNTEAFF
TRBV18	-	TRBJ1-6	TRBD1	TGTGCCAGCTCACCATTGGGGACAGCCTATAATTCACCCCTCCACTTT	CASSPLGTAYNSPLHF
TRBV6-5	-	TRBJ1-5	-	TGTGCCAGCAGTCCCCTTAGTTTCAATCAGCCCCAGCATTTT	CASSPLSFNQPQHF
TRBV5-5	-	TRBJ2-7	TRBD1	TGTGCCAGCAGCTTGGATATAGGGACAGGGCGGACCCTCTCCTACGAGCAGTACTTC	CASSLDIGTGRTLSYEQYF
TRBV2	-	TRBJ1-1	-	TGTGCCAGCAGTGAATTCGTGGGGAGTGTTTCTGAAGCTTTCTTT	CASSEFVGSVSEAFF
TRBV6-5	-	TRBJ1-2	-	TGTGCCAGCAGGAGATCGGGGGTTTCAAACTATGGCTACACCTTC	CASRRSGVSNYGYTF
TRBV7-8	few	TRBJ1-1	-	TGTGCCAGCAGCTTAGAGGGGCCGAATACTGAAGCTTTCTTT	CASSLEGPNTEAFF
TRBV29-1	-	TRBJ1-2	TRBD1	TGCAGCGTTGGCGGGACAGGCAACTATGGCTACACCTTC	CSVGGTGNYGYTF
TRBV5-1	-	TRBJ1-2	-	TGCGCCAGCAGCCCAGACGGGGTAATGGACTATGGCTACACCTTC	CASSPDGVMDYGYTF
TRBV13	-	TRBJ1-2	-	TGTGCCAGCAGCTTAACAGAAAATTATGGCTACACCTTC	CASSLTENYGYTF
TRBV7-6	-	TRBJ2-1	-	TGTGCCAGCAGCTTAACCGGGATACCCTACAATGAGCAGTTCTTC	CASSLTGIPYNEQFF
TRBV10-3	-	TRBJ1-1	TRBD1	TGTGCCACAGCACAGGGGATGGAAGCTTTCTTT	CATAQGMEAFF
TRBV6-1	once	TRBJ1-1	TRBD1	TGTGCCAGCAGGGACAGGGTGGGAACTGAAGCTTTCTTT	CASRDRVGTEAFF
TRBV6-5	-	TRBJ2-5	-	TGTGCCAGCATGGCCAGCCAAGAGACCCAGTACTTC	CASMASQETQYF
TRBV4-1	-	TRBJ2-2	TRBD2	TGCGCCAGCAGCCCGGGACTAGCGGGGCCCGCGAACACCGGGGAGCTGTTTTTT	CASSPGLAGPANTGELFF
TRBV7-8	-	TRBJ2-3	TRBD2	TGTGCCAGCAGCTTAGGGAGGGTCCCTACGGGGGGGCCAGCGGATACGCAGTATTTT	CASSLGRVPTGGPADTQYF
TRBV7-3	-	TRBJ1-6	-	TGTGCCAGCAGCTTAAGCGGACAATCTCATAATCCTTCACCCCTCCACTTT	CASSLSGQSHNPSPLHF
TRBV7-3	-	TRBJ1-1	TRBD1	TGTGCCAGCAGTTTACAGGGGGCGAACACTGAAGCTTTCTTT	CASSLQGANTEAFF
TRBV29-1	-	TRBJ2-3	-	TGCAGCGTTGCCCAGCGTCCAAGCACAGATACGCAGTATTTT	CSVAQRPSTDTQYF
TRBV7-3	-	TRBJ2-3	TRBD2	TGTGCCAGCAGCCCCGGGGGGGCCGAAGATACGCAGTATTTT	CASSPGGAEDTQYF
TRBV4-1	once	TRBJ1-2	TRBD1	TGCGCCAGCAGCGGCACCGGGACAGGGGTCGGCTACACCTTC	CASSGTGTGVGYTF
TRBV7-9	-	TRBJ1-4	TRBD1	TGTGCCAGCAGTCTTTCAGGGGGAACTAATGAAAAACTGTTTTTT	CASSLSGGTNEKLFF
TRBV7-9	-	TRBJ1-2	-	TGTGCCAGCAGTTCAAGCGGATCCCGGACAGAATATAACTATGGCTACACCTTC	CASSSSGSRTEYNYGYTF
TRBV9	-	TRBJ2-2	TRBD1	TGTGCCAGCAGCGCGCAACAGGGGGCCAACACCGGGGAGCTGTTTTTT	CASSAQQGANTGELFF
TRBV7-9	-	TRBJ1-3	-	TGTGCCAGCAGTCGCACAGGTACGAGAACGGACACCATATATTTT	CASSRTGTRTDTIYF